This record covers a single T cell receptor beta chain. What it recognizes is unknown. Stated time point: persistent/refractory GD, antithyroid drugs over 5 years with positive TRAb. Isolated PBMC RNA provided the starting material for the TCR library. A roughly 8.3-milliliter sample of peripheral blood was drawn into EDTA tubes. CDR3 regions were amplified by Arm-PCR using iRepertoire HTBI primers to build TCR beta libraries. TCRdb itself ran the multiplex PCR reads through MiXCR, one entry per CDR3 protein. The sample holds about half a million distinct CDR3 sequences, roughly 23% seen once. The source of the sample is a study of regulatory T cells in long-lasting Graves disease. Study in general: The criterion for persistent Graves' disease was over 5 years of antithyroid drugs with positive TSH receptor antibodies. Overall study results and limits: Persistent disease samples used TRBV28, TRBJ1-2 and TRBJ2-5 preferentially.

Germline V gene sequence: CDR1 KGHDR, CDR2 SFDVKD. The CDR3 runs 12 residues. Trimming pared 3 bases from V and 5 bases from J, leaving 6 bases between. The sequenced sample was peripheral blood mononuclear cells (PBMCs), obtained when the disease was refractory, from a patient treated with antithyroid drugs. The receptor's source is a female donor with Graves disease. This chain links TRBV24-1 with TRBJ2-5, with D perhaps matching TRBD1 (6 bases). CDR3 sequence reads: CATSDRGETQYF. For the CDR3, the DNA is TGTGCCACCAGTGATAGGGGGGAGACCCAGTACTTC.